This T cell receptor beta chain emerged from a study of regulatory T cells in long-lasting Graves disease. Time point meaning: newly diagnosed GD, antithyroid drugs for less than 3 months. From PBMCs, RNA was extracted and then used to make the TCR library. The TCR beta library used iRepertoire HTBI primers with Arm-PCR amplification of CDR3. Original methodology: Identification of gene segments yielded approximately 62 TRBV and 14 TRBJ across samples. TCRdb itself ran the multiplex PCR reads through MiXCR, one entry per CDR3 protein. The V and J calls and clone size are TCRdb's, not the authors'. Among 350,000 to 500,000 distinct CDR3 sequences, about a sixth were seen once, and the ten largest hold about 10%. Study results and caveats: Lower TCR diversity was seen in persistent Graves' patients than in newly diagnosed ones.

V was cut by 2 bases and J by 2 bases, with 5 bases left in between. Germline CDR1 reads MNHEY; CDR2 reads SVGEGT. The CDR3 extends over 13 amino acids. As to this clonotype: Its antigen is as yet unknown.

This same sample was also taken into another study, of T cells in Graves' hyperthyroidism and ophthalmopathy. As that study records: Hyperthyroidism of Graves' type that showed no ophthalmopathy progression within 18 months was stable.

The rearrangement joins TRBV6-2 or TRBV6-3 to TRBJ2-3; no clear D gene. The receptor comes from a woman in her 30s with Graves disease. Sample: peripheral blood mononuclear cells (PBMCs), taken at new diagnosis, from a patient treated with antithyroid drugs. The CDR3 DNA reads TGTGCCAGCAGTTACCGGAACACAGATACGCAGTATTTT. It specifies CASSYRNTDTQYF.